Reported below is one T cell receptor (beta chain). The sample is drawn from a study of blood T cell repertoires in COVID-19. Deletions cut 3 bases from V and 8 bases from J, with 7 bases between. CDR3 length: 12 residues. Only in-frame clones appear in the TCRdb table, and some are missing; sequencing was by immunoSEQ multiplex PCR. Of 400,000 or so clones listed, around 91% are singletons. The rearrangement uses TRBV12-3 or TRBV12-4 and TRBJ1-4, with D unclear. The specimen sequenced was PBMCs or T cells enriched from blood (not recorded which). This clonotype originated in a man aged 18 to 29 who had recovered from COVID-19. The DNA of the CDR3 is TGTGCCAGCAGTTTGCACAGCGAAAAACTGTTTTTT. It encodes CASSLHSEKLFF.